This T cell receptor beta chain was found in a study of CD8 T cells in Susac syndrome. Definite or probable Susac syndrome was diagnosed using recently defined diagnostic criteria. It was with random hexamers that about 0.45 to 1 ug RNA was reverse transcribed. TCRdb ran MiXCR on the immunoSEQ multiplex PCR reads and lists one entry per CDR3 protein. The sample includes about 150,000 distinct CDR3 sequences, roughly 94% of them seen just once. This receptor was obtained from a human donor with Susac syndrome. The sequenced sample consisted of CD8+ T cells from PBMCs.

CDR3 protein: CAWNTGASSGNTIYF. The CDR3, as DNA: TGTGCCTGGAACACAGGGGCTAGCTCTGGAAACACCATATATTTT. The rearrangement links TRBV30 to TRBJ1-3; 7 bases are a match to TRBD1. The CDR3 is 15 residues long. The V segment lost 4 bases and the J segment 0 bases; nucleotides outside the gene matches: 6. The germline V gene has CDR1 GTSNPN and CDR2 SVGIG (reference sequence).